Listed below are T cell receptor beta chains from one sample, sequenced in a study of blood T cell repertoires in COVID-19. Sequencing used immunoSEQ multiplex PCR; TCRdb keeps in-frame clones, though not all of them. Of about 370,000 clones in the sample, around 89% were seen once. The sequenced material came from peripheral blood. The origin of the receptors is a man between 18 and 35 years old with active or convalescent COVID-19. The CDR3 runs from the conserved cysteine through the conserved F or W. A D gene is named only where the DNA matches it firmly.

v_call	d_call	j_call	cdr3_nt	cdr3_aa
TRBV6-5	.	TRBJ1-2	TGTGCCAGCAGTCCCTTCGGGGGGGACCCCTATGGCTACACCTTC	CASSPFGGDPYGYTF
TRBV19	TRBD2	TRBJ2-2	TGTGCCAGTAGGACTAGCGGGACCACCGGGGAGCTGTTTTTT	CASRTSGTTGELFF
TRBV29-1	.	TRBJ2-2	TGCAGCGTTGAAGATGGGGCGAGCACCGGGGAGCTGTTTTTT	CSVEDGASTGELFF
TRBV9	.	TRBJ1-3	TGTGCCAGCAGCACTCAAAGGGGTTCCGGAAACACCATATATTTT	CASSTQRGSGNTIYF
TRBV7-6	.	TRBJ1-1	TGTGCCAGCAGCTTAAGGCCTGGTCCCGGGGAGAGCACTGAAGCTTTCTTT	CASSLRPGPGESTEAFF
TRBV14	.	TRBJ1-2	TGTGCCAGCAGCCAAGAGGCGGGGCTGGGTGGCTACACCTTC	CASSQEAGLGGYTF
TRBV5-3	.	TRBJ2-2	TGTGCCAGAAGCCTAGTGGGTACCGGGGAGCTGTTTTTT	CARSLVGTGELFF
TRBV27	TRBD1	TRBJ2-7	TGTGCCAGCAGTAGGGACAGAGTCTACGAGCAGTACTTC	CASSRDRVYEQYF
TRBV2	.	TRBJ2-3	TGTGCCAGCAGTGTTTCGCCTAGCGTTGGGGATACGCAGTATTTT	CASSVSPSVGDTQYF
TRBV6-2/TRBV6-3	.	TRBJ2-1	TGTGCCAGCAGTTACACCCCTAGCCCCGCTGAGCAGTTCTTC	CASSYTPSPAEQFF
TRBV10-3	TRBD2	TRBJ2-1	TGTGCCATCAGTGAGCCGAAGGGACTAGCCTCCTACAATGAGCAGTTCTTC	CAISEPKGLASYNEQFF